The entry that follows covers one T cell receptor (beta chain) sequence. The antigen remains undetermined. The sample originates from a study of identical twins. Study-wide results and caveats: Insertion counts were lower in abundant cord blood beta clonotypes, a trend that memory repertoires did not show. Twins' surplus sharing was weaker for beta out-of-frame sequences.

TCRdb re-called the 5' RACE reads through MiXCR, storing one row per CDR3 protein. The top ten hold around 0.48% of the sample, which has 400,000 to 600,000 distinct CDR3 sequences, about 22% seen once. Germline V lookup: CDR1 LGHDT, CDR2 YNNKEL (reference sequence). This CDR3 comprises 14 residues. V shed 3 bases and J shed 5 bases, with 13 bases lying between them. Another study also made use of these data, one on yellow fever vaccine responses in identical twins.

This clonotype was obtained from a woman younger than 35 in good health. The chain is built from TRBV3-1 and TRBJ2-5; D ambiguous. Sequenced sample: CD4+ T cells sorted from blood. CDR3 in DNA: TGTGCCAGCAGCCACGTGCGCTTGTCTGAGACCCAGTACTTC. Translation gives CASSHVRLSETQYF.